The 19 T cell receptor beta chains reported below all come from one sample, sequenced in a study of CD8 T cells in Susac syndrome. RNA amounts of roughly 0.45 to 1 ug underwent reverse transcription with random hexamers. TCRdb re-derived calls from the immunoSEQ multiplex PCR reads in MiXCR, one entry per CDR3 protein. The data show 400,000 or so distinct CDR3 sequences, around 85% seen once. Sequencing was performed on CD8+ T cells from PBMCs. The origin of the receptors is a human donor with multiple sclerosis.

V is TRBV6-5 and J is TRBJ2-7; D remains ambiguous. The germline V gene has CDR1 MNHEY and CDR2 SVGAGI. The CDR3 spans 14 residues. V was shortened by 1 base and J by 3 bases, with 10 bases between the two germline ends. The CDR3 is CASSYYAGYYEQYF. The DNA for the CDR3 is TGTGCCAGCAGTTACTACGCCGGTTACTACGAGCAGTACTTC.

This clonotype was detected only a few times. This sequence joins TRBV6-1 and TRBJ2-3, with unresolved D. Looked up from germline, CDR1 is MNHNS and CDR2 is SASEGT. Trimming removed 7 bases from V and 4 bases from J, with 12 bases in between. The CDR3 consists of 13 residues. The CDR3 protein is CASTTFAPDTQYF. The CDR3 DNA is TGTGCCAGCACCACTTTTGCACCAGATACGCAGTATTTT.

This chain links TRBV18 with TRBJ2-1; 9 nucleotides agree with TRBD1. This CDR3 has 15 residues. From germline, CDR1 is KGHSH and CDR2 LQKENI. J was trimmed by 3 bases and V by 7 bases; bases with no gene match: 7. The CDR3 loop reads CASFPGTGIYNEQFF. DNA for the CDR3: TGTGCCAGCTTTCCCGGGACAGGGATCTACAATGAGCAGTTCTTC.

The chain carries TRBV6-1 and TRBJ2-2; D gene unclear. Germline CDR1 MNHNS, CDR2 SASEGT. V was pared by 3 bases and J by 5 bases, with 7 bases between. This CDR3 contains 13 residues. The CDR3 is CASSDLETGELFF. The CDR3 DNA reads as TGTGCCAGCAGTGATCTGGAGACCGGGGAGCTGTTTTTT.

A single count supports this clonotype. CDR3 sequence reads: CASSQASGDYGYTF. Here the CDR3 DNA reads TGCGCCAGCAGCCAAGCTTCCGGGGACTATGGCTACACCTTC. The chain couples TRBV4-1 to TRBJ1-2; D not resolved. Trimming pared 1 base from V and 3 bases from J, leaving 9 bases between. Germline V gene data show CDR1 as MGHRA and CDR2 as YSYEKL. This CDR3 is 14 amino acids long.

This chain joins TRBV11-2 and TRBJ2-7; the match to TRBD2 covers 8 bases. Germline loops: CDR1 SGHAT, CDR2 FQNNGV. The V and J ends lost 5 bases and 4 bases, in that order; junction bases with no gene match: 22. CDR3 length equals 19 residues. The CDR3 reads CASSPYGTGGPRGLYEQYF. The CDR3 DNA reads TGTGCCAGCAGCCCTTACGGAACGGGAGGGCCAAGAGGGTTGTACGAGCAGTACTTC.

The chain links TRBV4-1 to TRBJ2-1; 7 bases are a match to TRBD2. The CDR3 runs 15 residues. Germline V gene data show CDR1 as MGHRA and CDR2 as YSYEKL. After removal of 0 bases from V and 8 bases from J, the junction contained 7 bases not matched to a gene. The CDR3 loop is CASSQDLTSFYEQFF. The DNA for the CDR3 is TGCGCCAGCAGCCAAGATTTGACTAGCTTCTATGAGCAGTTCTTC.

The CDR3 is CSASLDRDETQYF. The DNA for the CDR3 is TGCAGTGCCAGCCTGGACAGGGATGAGACCCAGTACTTC. V and J are TRBV20-1 and TRBJ2-5; 8 positions agree with TRBD1. J lost 5 bases, V lost 6 bases, and 8 bases had no gene match. The CDR3 runs to 13 residues. Germline CDR1 DFQATT, CDR2 SNEGSKA (reference sequence).

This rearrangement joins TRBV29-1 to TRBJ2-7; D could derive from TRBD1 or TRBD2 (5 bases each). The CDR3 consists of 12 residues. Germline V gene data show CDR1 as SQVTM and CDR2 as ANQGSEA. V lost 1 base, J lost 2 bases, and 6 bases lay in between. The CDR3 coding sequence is TGCAGCGTTGAAGGGGGGACCTACGAGCAGTACTTC. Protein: CSVEGGTYEQYF.

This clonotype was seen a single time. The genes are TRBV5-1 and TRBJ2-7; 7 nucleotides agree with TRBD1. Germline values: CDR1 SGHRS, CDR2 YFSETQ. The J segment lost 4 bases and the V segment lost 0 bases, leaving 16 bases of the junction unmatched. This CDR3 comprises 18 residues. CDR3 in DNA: TGCGCCAGCAGCTTGGTCTCCCCTGACAGGGTCCAATCTTACGAGCAGTACTTC. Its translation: CASSLVSPDRVQSYEQYF.

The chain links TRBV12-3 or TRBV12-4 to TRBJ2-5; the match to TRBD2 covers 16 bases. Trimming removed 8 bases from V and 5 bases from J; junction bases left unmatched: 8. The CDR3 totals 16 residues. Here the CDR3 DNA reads TGTGCCAGCGGGGGACTAGCGGGAGGGCCCAGGGAGACCCAGTACTTC. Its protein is CASGGLAGGPRETQYF.

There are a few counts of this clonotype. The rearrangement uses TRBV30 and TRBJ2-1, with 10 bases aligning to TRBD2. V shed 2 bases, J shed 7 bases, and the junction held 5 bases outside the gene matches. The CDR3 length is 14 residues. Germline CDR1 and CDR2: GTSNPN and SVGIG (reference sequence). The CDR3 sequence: CAWSRLAGVNEQFF. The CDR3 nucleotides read TGTGCCTGGAGTCGCCTAGCGGGGGTGAATGAGCAGTTCTTC.

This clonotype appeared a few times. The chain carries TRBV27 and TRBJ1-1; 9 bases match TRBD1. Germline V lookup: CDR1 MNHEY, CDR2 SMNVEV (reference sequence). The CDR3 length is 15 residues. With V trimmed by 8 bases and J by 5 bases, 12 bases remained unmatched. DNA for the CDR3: TGTGCCAGCTCTCTTTCCGGGACAGGGTATACTGAAGCTTTCTTT. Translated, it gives CASSLSGTGYTEAFF.

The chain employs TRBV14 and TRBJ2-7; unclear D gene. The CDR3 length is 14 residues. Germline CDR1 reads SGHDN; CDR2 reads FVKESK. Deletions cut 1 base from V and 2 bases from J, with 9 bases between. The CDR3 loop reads CASSQAARPYEQYF. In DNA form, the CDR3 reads TGTGCCAGCAGCCAAGCTGCCAGACCCTACGAGCAGTACTTC.

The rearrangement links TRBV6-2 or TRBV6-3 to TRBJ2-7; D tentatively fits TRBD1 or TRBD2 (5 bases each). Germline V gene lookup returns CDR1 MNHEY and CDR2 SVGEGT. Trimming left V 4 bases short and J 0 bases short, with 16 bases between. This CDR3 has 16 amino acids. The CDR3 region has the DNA TGTGCCAGCAGTTCCCCCGGGACGTTGGGCTCCTACGAGCAGTACTTC. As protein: CASSSPGTLGSYEQYF.

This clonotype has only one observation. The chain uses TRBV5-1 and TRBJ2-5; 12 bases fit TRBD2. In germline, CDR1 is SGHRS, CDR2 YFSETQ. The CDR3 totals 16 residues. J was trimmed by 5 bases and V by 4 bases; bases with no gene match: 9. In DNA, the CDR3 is TGCGCCAGCAGCCCGCGACTAGCGGGAGAGGTTGAGACCCAGTACTTC. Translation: CASSPRLAGEVETQYF.

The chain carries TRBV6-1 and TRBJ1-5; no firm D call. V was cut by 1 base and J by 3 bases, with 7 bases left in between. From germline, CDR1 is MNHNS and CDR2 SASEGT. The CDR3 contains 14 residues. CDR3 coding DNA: TGTGCCAGCAGTGAAGTAGGAACCAATCAGCCCCAGCATTTT. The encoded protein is CASSEVGTNQPQHF.

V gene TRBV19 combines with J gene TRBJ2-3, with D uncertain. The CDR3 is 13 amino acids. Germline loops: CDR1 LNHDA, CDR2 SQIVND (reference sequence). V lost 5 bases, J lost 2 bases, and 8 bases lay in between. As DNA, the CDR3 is TGTGCCAGTAGTTACCGGAACACAGATACGCAGTATTTT. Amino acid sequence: CASSYRNTDTQYF.

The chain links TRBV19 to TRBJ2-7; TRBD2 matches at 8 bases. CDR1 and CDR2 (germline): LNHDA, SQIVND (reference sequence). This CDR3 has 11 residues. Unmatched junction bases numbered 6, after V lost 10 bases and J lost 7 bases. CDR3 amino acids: CATEAGGEQYF. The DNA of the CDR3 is TGTGCCACCGAGGCGGGAGGAGAGCAGTACTTC.